This T cell receptor (beta chain) stems from a study of blood T cell repertoires in COVID-19 (dated by TCRdb to 2020 to 2022). Regarding the complete study: Samples covering the acute and convalescent phases of COVID-19 were provided by collaborators in the United States, Italy and Spain. The prospective study material was composed of cDNA or gDNA derived from T cells, B-cell-depleted T cells, or PBMCs. Subjects who had been exposed to COVID-19, were actively infected with it, or had recovered from it provided the deeply sampled blood TCRbeta repertoires that made up the dataset. A freely available public database, intended as a resource for researchers studying the immune response to SARS-CoV-2, is where the repertoires were released. The samples were drawn from the first 160 participants of the ongoing ImmuneRACE study and from 1,200 or so subjects provided by 6 global collaborators. A de-identified subject ID, COVID-19 status, age in years and sex were almost always included in the sample metadata. Where available, HLA class I and class II types were taken from metadata supplied by the sample provider and were not determined by assay-based typing.

The study at large found these results: The amount of clinical and demographic metadata varied by source and participant and was provided uncurated.

Each collaborating institution followed its own protocols to collect whole blood in K2EDTA tubes. For TCRbeta analysis, collaborators shipped samples in one of three forms: frozen whole blood, isolated PBMCs, or DNA extracted from either of those sample types. Counted from cysteine to phenylalanine, this CDR3 has 11 amino acids. The entry retains the CDR3 DNA only, 33 bases that are in frame from base 1. The CDR1 and CDR2 encoded by the germline V gene (reference sequence) are LNHDA and SQIVND. As to this clone: Its antigen is currently not known. The junction departs from the called germline gene at one end, perhaps through a read error. Other DNA sequences in the same sample also yield this CDR3.

The immunoSEQ Assay, a bias-controlled multiplex PCR, was used to amplify TCRbeta CDR3 regions from genomic DNA. The study's processing was this. The number of nucleated cells in each sample was estimated from the amplification of reference gene primers within the assay. Sequence reads were collapsed and filtered to measure the absolute abundance of every unique TCRbeta CDR3 rearrangement. Productive Simpson clonality was computed per sample as the square root of Simpson's diversity index over productive rearrangements. Entries here come from immuneACCESS through TCRdb and include only in-frame sequences with V and J called. Some clones fail to appear in such tables; in the studies checked, an unresolved V gene covers under half of the shortfall, and the cause of the remainder is unknown. The V and J calls and the clone size are those of that table, but D and trimming were determined from the DNA. The sample includes about 60,000 clones, with just over 85% observed a single time. The leading ten clones occupy approximately 4.8% of the sample.

The receptor comes from a man aged 55-75 years with acute or convalescent COVID-19. The sequence joins TRBV19 to TRBJ1-5, with TRBD1 tentatively as D gene (5 bases match). Material for sequencing was peripheral blood. The DNA reads as follows: TGCGCCAGTAGTATCGGGGGGCCCCAGCATTTT. It translates to CASSIGGPQHF.